Listed below are T cell receptor beta chains from one sample, sequenced in a study of shared clonotypes between healthy human individuals. Some clones are missing from TCRdb's copy, which holds only in-frame ones; the method was immunoSEQ multiplex PCR. The profile shows nearly 2 million clones, about 94% of them singletons. Sequencing was done on a sample of naive CD8+ T cells sorted from blood. The source is a man aged 18 to 29 in good health. Both conserved end residues are part of each CDR3. The D gene is left open where the match is weak. Only part of the rows carry a size: once, few, many, or a class if the clone is expanded.

v_gene: TRBV30; j_gene: TRBJ1-1; d_gene: TRBD1; abundance: .; CDR3nt: TGTGCCTGGAGTTCCACAGGGGTGACTGAAGCTTTCTTT; CDR3aa: CAWSSTGVTEAFF
v_gene: TRBV30; j_gene: TRBJ2-3; d_gene: .; abundance: .; CDR3nt: TGTGCCTGGAGTGTCTTCTCGGGTTCAGATACGCAGTATTTT; CDR3aa: CAWSVFSGSDTQYF
v_gene: TRBV2; j_gene: TRBJ2-3; d_gene: TRBD2; abundance: .; CDR3nt: TGTGCCAGCAGTGGGGGCGACCGGGACTATCACATTAGCACAGATACGCAGTATTTT; CDR3aa: CASSGGDRDYHISTDTQYF
v_gene: TRBV5-5; j_gene: TRBJ2-7; d_gene: TRBD1; abundance: .; CDR3nt: TGTGCCAGCAGCTTCCGACAGGGCCACTACGAGCAGTACTTC; CDR3aa: CASSFRQGHYEQYF
v_gene: TRBV5-6; j_gene: TRBJ2-1; d_gene: TRBD1; abundance: .; CDR3nt: TGTGCCAGCAGTTTTTGGACAGGGGATAATGAGCAGTTCTTC; CDR3aa: CASSFWTGDNEQFF
v_gene: TRBV30; j_gene: TRBJ1-5; d_gene: .; abundance: .; CDR3nt: TGTGCCTGGAGTGTAATAGGGGGTCCCACTCAGCCCCAGCATTTT; CDR3aa: CAWSVIGGPTQPQHF
v_gene: TRBV9; j_gene: TRBJ2-5; d_gene: .; abundance: .; CDR3nt: TGTGCCAGCAGCGTAGCTACGGGCAGCCAAGAGACCCAGTACTTC; CDR3aa: CASSVATGSQETQYF
v_gene: TRBV5-1; j_gene: TRBJ2-3; d_gene: TRBD1; abundance: .; CDR3nt: TGCGCCAGCAGTCCTGTGGGCAGTGCGACAGGGTTAAGCGATACGCAGTATTTT; CDR3aa: CASSPVGSATGLSDTQYF
v_gene: TRBV9; j_gene: TRBJ2-7; d_gene: .; abundance: .; CDR3nt: TGTGCCAGCAGCGTAGGCGGGGTAAGTCCCCACGAGCAGTACTTC; CDR3aa: CASSVGGVSPHEQYF
v_gene: TRBV5-4; j_gene: TRBJ2-4; d_gene: TRBD1; abundance: .; CDR3nt: TGTGCCAGCAGCGCCTCGGACAGGGGGCCAAACATTCAGTACTTC; CDR3aa: CASSASDRGPNIQYF
v_gene: TRBV13; j_gene: TRBJ1-2; d_gene: TRBD1; abundance: .; CDR3nt: TGTGCCAGCAGCTTAGCTGACGAGGGGGCCGACTATGGCTACACCTTC; CDR3aa: CASSLADEGADYGYTF
v_gene: TRBV5-1; j_gene: TRBJ1-1; d_gene: .; abundance: .; CDR3nt: TGCGCCAGCAGCTGGAGGGGGAACACTGAAGCTTTCTTT; CDR3aa: CASSWRGNTEAFF
v_gene: TRBV6-5; j_gene: TRBJ1-4; d_gene: .; abundance: .; CDR3nt: TGTGCCAGCAGTTTCGACAGAAGTGAAAAACTGTTTTTT; CDR3aa: CASSFDRSEKLFF
v_gene: TRBV6-1; j_gene: TRBJ2-7; d_gene: .; abundance: .; CDR3nt: TGTGCCAGCGAGTTGATGGGCGAGCAGTACTTC; CDR3aa: CASELMGEQYF
v_gene: TRBV30; j_gene: TRBJ1-1; d_gene: .; abundance: once; CDR3nt: TGTGCCTGGAGTGTATTAGGGCGTACTGAAGCTTTCTTT; CDR3aa: CAWSVLGRTEAFF
v_gene: TRBV18; j_gene: TRBJ1-3; d_gene: .; abundance: .; CDR3nt: TGTGCCAGCTCACCACCTGGGGCAGGGGATACCAGCTCTGGAAACACCATATATTTT; CDR3aa: CASSPPGAGDTSSGNTIYF
v_gene: TRBV27; j_gene: TRBJ1-1; d_gene: TRBD1; abundance: .; CDR3nt: TGTGCCAGCAGTTGGACAGGGGAGGGACCTGAAGCTTTCTTT; CDR3aa: CASSWTGEGPEAFF
v_gene: TRBV27; j_gene: TRBJ1-1; d_gene: .; abundance: .; CDR3nt: TGTGCCAGCCTACCGAGGGGGGTGAACACTGAAGCTTTCTTT; CDR3aa: CASLPRGVNTEAFF
v_gene: TRBV4-1; j_gene: TRBJ2-7; d_gene: TRBD1; abundance: .; CDR3nt: TGCGCCAGCAGCCCGGGACAGGGTGTTCTCGAGCAGTACTTC; CDR3aa: CASSPGQGVLEQYF
v_gene: TRBV28; j_gene: TRBJ2-1; d_gene: TRBD2; abundance: .; CDR3nt: TGTGCCAGCAGCGGACTAGCGGGGGGGTGGACCTACAATGAGCAGTTCTTC; CDR3aa: CASSGLAGGWTYNEQFF
v_gene: TRBV6-5; j_gene: TRBJ2-1; d_gene: .; abundance: .; CDR3nt: TGTGCCAGCAGTTCACTAGCCCACAATGAGCAGTTCTTC; CDR3aa: CASSSLAHNEQFF
v_gene: TRBV5-4; j_gene: TRBJ2-1; d_gene: TRBD2; abundance: .; CDR3nt: TGTGCCAGCAGCTCGGAGGGACTAGCGGCGGCTTATGAGCAGTTCTTC; CDR3aa: CASSSEGLAAAYEQFF
v_gene: TRBV7-9; j_gene: TRBJ1-1; d_gene: .; abundance: .; CDR3nt: TGTGCCAGCAGCTCCTTTTGGGCTGAAGCTTTCTTT; CDR3aa: CASSSFWAEAFF
v_gene: TRBV27; j_gene: TRBJ2-7; d_gene: .; abundance: .; CDR3nt: TGTGCCAGCAGTCTCCCAGGCTCCTACGAGCAGTACTTC; CDR3aa: CASSLPGSYEQYF
v_gene: TRBV6-9; j_gene: TRBJ2-5; d_gene: TRBD2; abundance: .; CDR3nt: TGTGCCAGCAGTAGGGGACTAGCGGGAGGTACTTACCAAGAGACCCAGTACTTC; CDR3aa: CASSRGLAGGTYQETQYF
v_gene: TRBV30; j_gene: TRBJ1-4; d_gene: .; abundance: .; CDR3nt: TGTGCCTGTGGAGGGGTCGGTGAAAAACTGTTTTTT; CDR3aa: CACGGVGEKLFF
v_gene: TRBV5-6; j_gene: TRBJ2-1; d_gene: TRBD2; abundance: .; CDR3nt: TGTGCCAGCAGCTTCGCGGGAGGGGTGTACAATGAGCAGTTCTTC; CDR3aa: CASSFAGGVYNEQFF
v_gene: TRBV30; j_gene: TRBJ2-7; d_gene: .; abundance: .; CDR3nt: TGTGCCTGGAGTTGGGACACCGACTCCTACGAGCAGTACTTC; CDR3aa: CAWSWDTDSYEQYF
v_gene: TRBV27; j_gene: TRBJ2-3; d_gene: .; abundance: once; CDR3nt: TGTGCCTCCCACGAGGCAGGGGCCACAGATACGCAGTATTTT; CDR3aa: CASHEAGATDTQYF
v_gene: TRBV7-8; j_gene: TRBJ1-4; d_gene: TRBD1; abundance: .; CDR3nt: TGTGCCAGCAGCACACACCGGGACAGGGATGCAACTAATGAAAAACTGTTTTTT; CDR3aa: CASSTHRDRDATNEKLFF
v_gene: TRBV5-6; j_gene: TRBJ2-3; d_gene: .; abundance: .; CDR3nt: TGTGCCAGCAGCCAAGGAGATACGCAGTATTTT; CDR3aa: CASSQGDTQYF
v_gene: TRBV5-4; j_gene: TRBJ2-3; d_gene: TRBD2; abundance: .; CDR3nt: TGTGCCAGCAGCCCCGGGGGGGAGATTAGCACAGATACGCAGTATTTT; CDR3aa: CASSPGGEISTDTQYF
v_gene: TRBV18; j_gene: TRBJ2-7; d_gene: TRBD1; abundance: .; CDR3nt: TGTGCCAGCACCCAGGGGACAGGGCCCTACGAGCAGTACTTC; CDR3aa: CASTQGTGPYEQYF
v_gene: TRBV10-3; j_gene: TRBJ2-1; d_gene: .; abundance: .; CDR3nt: TGTGCCATCAGTGGGGGACGGGCCTTAAACAATGAGCAGTTCTTC; CDR3aa: CAISGGRALNNEQFF
v_gene: TRBV7-9; j_gene: TRBJ2-7; d_gene: .; abundance: .; CDR3nt: TGTGCCAGCAGCCCTGCGCGGGACTTCTACGAGCAGTACTTC; CDR3aa: CASSPARDFYEQYF
v_gene: TRBV4-3; j_gene: TRBJ2-7; d_gene: .; abundance: .; CDR3nt: TGCGCCAGCAGCCAAGTTTTGTCAGCAAGTTACGAGCAGTACTTC; CDR3aa: CASSQVLSASYEQYF
v_gene: TRBV29-1; j_gene: TRBJ2-1; d_gene: TRBD2; abundance: .; CDR3nt: TGCAGCGCCGTTACCGGGACTAGCGGGTTCGGGCAGTTCTTC; CDR3aa: CSAVTGTSGFGQFF
v_gene: TRBV27; j_gene: TRBJ2-1; d_gene: TRBD2; abundance: .; CDR3nt: TGTGCCAGCAGTTTTGGGGGAGGGCCTTTCAATGAGCAGTTCTTC; CDR3aa: CASSFGGGPFNEQFF
v_gene: TRBV10-3; j_gene: TRBJ2-7; d_gene: .; abundance: once; CDR3nt: TGTGCCATCAGCCCAGGGACCTACGAGCAGTACTTC; CDR3aa: CAISPGTYEQYF
v_gene: TRBV30; j_gene: TRBJ2-1; d_gene: TRBD2; abundance: .; CDR3nt: TGTGCCTGGAGTCCAGGGCTAGCGGGGTCTGTGTATGAGCAGTTCTTC; CDR3aa: CAWSPGLAGSVYEQFF
v_gene: TRBV6-4; j_gene: TRBJ1-5; d_gene: TRBD1; abundance: .; CDR3nt: TGTGCCAGCAGTGACTTAGGACAGGGCTCTCAGCCCCAGCATTTT; CDR3aa: CASSDLGQGSQPQHF
v_gene: TRBV5-4; j_gene: TRBJ1-2; d_gene: .; abundance: few; CDR3nt: TGTGCCAGCAGCTTCAGGGGTAGCGGGTATGGCTACACCTTC; CDR3aa: CASSFRGSGYGYTF
v_gene: TRBV7-8; j_gene: TRBJ1-4; d_gene: TRBD1; abundance: .; CDR3nt: TGTGCCAGCAGCATACCCGGGACAGGGGGCGAAAAACTGTTTTTT; CDR3aa: CASSIPGTGGEKLFF
v_gene: TRBV5-4; j_gene: TRBJ1-1; d_gene: .; abundance: .; CDR3nt: TGTGCCAGCAGCTGGGGGACGGGGAACACTGAAGCTTTCTTT; CDR3aa: CASSWGTGNTEAFF
v_gene: TRBV7-2; j_gene: TRBJ2-7; d_gene: .; abundance: .; CDR3nt: TGTGCCAGCAGCCCCGGGCCATCCTACGAGCAGTACTTC; CDR3aa: CASSPGPSYEQYF
v_gene: TRBV27; j_gene: TRBJ2-7; d_gene: .; abundance: .; CDR3nt: TGTGCCAGCAGTTTCGTCAGGGGCTACGAGCAGTACTTC; CDR3aa: CASSFVRGYEQYF
v_gene: TRBV23-1; j_gene: TRBJ1-1; d_gene: .; abundance: .; CDR3nt: TGCGCCAGCGCGGCCGGGACACACACTGAAGCTTTCTTT; CDR3aa: CASAAGTHTEAFF
v_gene: TRBV7-6; j_gene: TRBJ1-2; d_gene: .; abundance: .; CDR3nt: TGTGCCAGCAGCTTTGGGGACAAGGACCTGGACCTAAATGGCTACACCTTC; CDR3aa: CASSFGDKDLDLNGYTF
v_gene: TRBV5-1; j_gene: TRBJ1-2; d_gene: .; abundance: .; CDR3nt: TGCGCCAGCAGCTTGGAGTTACAGGGTTCCTATGGCTACACCTTC; CDR3aa: CASSLELQGSYGYTF
v_gene: TRBV27; j_gene: TRBJ1-1; d_gene: .; abundance: .; CDR3nt: TGTGCCAGCATTCCCTGGCTGGGGATGAACACTGAAGCTTTCTTT; CDR3aa: CASIPWLGMNTEAFF
v_gene: TRBV6-6; j_gene: TRBJ2-7; d_gene: .; abundance: .; CDR3nt: TGTGCCAGCAGCCCTACTACCAGCCTTTACGAGCAGTACTTC; CDR3aa: CASSPTTSLYEQYF
v_gene: TRBV5-4; j_gene: TRBJ1-4; d_gene: .; abundance: .; CDR3nt: TGTGCCAGCAGCTCCGGACCGCTTGTGGAACTGTTTTTT; CDR3aa: CASSSGPLVELFF
v_gene: TRBV9; j_gene: TRBJ2-1; d_gene: .; abundance: .; CDR3nt: TGTGCCAGCAGCGTTTGGCCTCTTGGCGGAGTCGGTAACAATGAGCAGTTCTTC; CDR3aa: CASSVWPLGGVGNNEQFF
v_gene: TRBV13; j_gene: TRBJ2-7; d_gene: TRBD2; abundance: .; CDR3nt: TGTGCCAGCAGCTTCCCTACAGCGGGAGATACGTACGAGCAGTACTTC; CDR3aa: CASSFPTAGDTYEQYF
v_gene: TRBV10-3; j_gene: TRBJ2-5; d_gene: TRBD2; abundance: .; CDR3nt: TGTGCCATCAGTGAACTAGCGGGGACACAAGAGACCCAGTACTTC; CDR3aa: CAISELAGTQETQYF